This TCR beta chain was captured by sequencing in a study of blood T cell repertoires in COVID-19. Looking at the study overall: COVID-19 samples, acute and convalescent, were from the United States, Italy and Spain.

Participants reported their clinical history, and cohort assignment relied on those reports. What the recovered Cohort 3 donors had was two negative PCRs, clearance, or symptom resolution. Original processing notes: Amplification from reference gene primers served as the basis for estimated nucleated cell counts. Sequencing used immunoSEQ multiplex PCR; TCRdb keeps in-frame clones, though not all of them. V, J and clone size are taken as reported in that table, and D and trimming were inferred from the DNA itself. There are about 250,000 clones in the sample; approximately 84% occur only once, and 15% to 19% lies in the top ten. Specimen: PBMCs or T cells enriched from blood (not recorded which). The clonotype comes from a man younger than 30 who had recovered from COVID-19.

DNA for the CDR3: TGTGCCAGCAGCTTGGGGGGCGGGGGACCCCACAATGAGCAGTTCTTC. Its protein product is CASSLGGGGPHNEQFF. The V and J genes are TRBV5-4 and TRBJ2-1; 7 bases map to TRBD2. Unmatched junction bases numbered 8, after V lost 0 bases and J lost 5 bases. CDR3 size: 16 residues. From germline, CDR1 is SGHNT and CDR2 YYREEE (reference sequence).